This T cell receptor (beta chain) was recovered during a study of blood T cell repertoires in COVID-19. Study-wide context: Nucleic acid was either cDNA or gDNA, and it came from T cells, B-cell-depleted T cells, or PBMCs.

Here immunoSEQ multiplex PCR was the method, and the copy in TCRdb shows in-frame clones only, minus some. The sample lists fewer than 300,000 clones, 90% seen once, with around 1.1% in the top ten. The V end was cut by 3 bases, the J end by 3 bases, with 8 bases between. The CDR3 is 13 amino acids. Germline CDR1 reads MGHRA; CDR2 reads YSYEKL. Source material: PBMCs or T cells enriched from blood (not recorded which). The TCR sequence derives from a woman in her 30s who had recovered from COVID-19. The rearrangement uses TRBV4-1 and TRBJ1-1; unclear D gene. As DNA, the CDR3 is TGCGCCAGCAGCCATAGGGAGTACACTGAAGCTTTCTTT. Residues: CASSHREYTEAFF.